This is a list of T cell receptor beta chains from one sample in a study of OX40 agonist ivuxolimab in advanced cancers. Only in-frame clones appear in the TCRdb table, and some are missing; sequencing was by immunoSEQ multiplex PCR. In the table there are around 70,000 clones, about 86% of which are singletons. Material: CD4+ or CD8+ T cells sorted from blood, obtained in a trial of the OX40 agonist ivuxolimab. These receptors all stem from an adult with an advanced solid tumor such as melanoma, head and neck, liver or kidney cancer. CDR3s include the opening cysteine and the closing phenylalanine or tryptophan. The order of the fields is CDR3 protein, V gene, J gene.

CASSLDARSGFPYNEQFF	TRBV11-3	TRBJ2-1
CASSGDRPQWGTQYF	TRBV25-1	TRBJ2-3
CASSQQDFLSYEQYF	TRBV14	TRBJ2-7
CASSVEGGRAFF	TRBV10-2	TRBJ1-1
CAWSGRDGYTF	TRBV30	TRBJ1-2
CASSLLGLAGGATDTQYF	TRBV5-1	TRBJ2-3
CASSPVSSGGTDTQYF	TRBV18	TRBJ2-3
CASSESIGTGENEQFF	TRBV10-1	TRBJ2-1
CASSLTTGPIYEQYF	TRBV6-8	-
CAARGRGATNEKLFF	TRBV19	TRBJ1-4
CASSLGVAYEQYF	TRBV28	TRBJ2-7
CATQQRAGLYEQYF	TRBV6-1	TRBJ2-7
CASSPGAGTFADTQYF	TRBV18	TRBJ2-3
CASSARQGDVDNSPLHF	TRBV7-8	TRBJ1-6
CASSRERDSSYEQYF	TRBV18	TRBJ2-7
CASSMGRQGAGNTIYF	TRBV9	TRBJ1-3
CASSTLAQVYNEQFF	TRBV11-3	TRBJ2-1
CASRPQGGSYYEQYF	TRBV2	TRBJ2-7
CASSADGGQPQYF	TRBV6-1	TRBJ2-3
CASSPDDSEQYF	TRBV18	TRBJ2-7
CASSQWTGGTYEQYF	TRBV28	TRBJ2-7
CASSSPGKLNTEAFF	TRBV11-3	TRBJ1-1
CASSRTGASNNSPLHF	TRBV5-1	TRBJ1-6
CASSLSGGSGTDTQYF	TRBV5-4	TRBJ2-3
CASSGQDEKLFF	TRBV6-6	TRBJ1-4
CASSERQQPTNSPLHF	TRBV18	TRBJ1-6
CASSLDGWGPSGANVLTF	TRBV5-5	TRBJ2-6
CASSRTSSRGWNEQYF	TRBV7-8	TRBJ2-7
CASGRANTGELFF	TRBV6-6	TRBJ2-2
CASSSTGFNTGELFF	TRBV19	TRBJ2-2
CAGTGTGAYTDTQYF	TRBV7-9	TRBJ2-3
CASTTPRGGSSYEQYF	TRBV28	TRBJ2-7
CASSLGSGAGNTIYF	TRBV7-7	TRBJ1-3
CASSSEGLGNTEAFF	TRBV2	TRBJ1-1
CASSLAVGQGVPDTQYF	TRBV7-9	TRBJ2-3
CASSVAIYEQYF	TRBV6-1	TRBJ2-7
CASSLAILAGATYNEQFF	TRBV5-8	TRBJ2-1
CASSNPGTGSSGNTIYF	TRBV19	TRBJ1-3
CASSLAGGPQTQYF	TRBV13	TRBJ2-5
CASSPTLSTDTQYF	TRBV19	TRBJ2-3
CASSENALVGDQETQYF	TRBV6-1	TRBJ2-5
CASSPGTVGQETQYF	TRBV18	TRBJ2-5
CASSLGLVPNTGELFF	TRBV7-9	TRBJ2-2
CASSAQGALGELFF	TRBV9	TRBJ2-2
CASSEALNSGRLLSYEQYF	TRBV2	TRBJ2-7
CASSEIRGGGTEAFF	TRBV2	TRBJ1-1
CASSPPSYNEQFF	TRBV23-1	TRBJ2-1
CASSPRTGYNEQFF	TRBV18	TRBJ2-1
CASSDRTVNTEAFF	TRBV10-1	TRBJ1-1
CASSGRDIYNEQFF	TRBV5-4	TRBJ2-1
CASSRDTENIQYF	TRBV7-9	TRBJ2-4
CASSERGDYGYTF	TRBV10-2	TRBJ1-2
CASSESGEKLFF	TRBV25-1	TRBJ1-4
CASSEAGLPTGELFF	TRBV2	TRBJ2-2
CASRPSHLGELFF	TRBV9	TRBJ2-2
CASSPRGGATYEQYF	TRBV7-3	TRBJ2-7
CASSYSRSGYNSPLHF	TRBV6-5	TRBJ1-6
CASSLGRTGRETQYF	TRBV5-1	TRBJ2-5